The source of this TCR beta chain is a study of Graves' ophthalmopathy and Graves' hyperthyroidism. The study's findings and limits: Blood contained most expanded thyroid clonotypes exceeding 0.001 frequency.

With respect to this clonotype: The antigen remains undetermined.

RNA transcripts provided the template for amplifying TCR beta CDR3 regions. HTBI primers primed a first-round RT-PCR, and a second-round multiplex PCR followed. In TCRdb, the multiplex PCR reads were re-called with MiXCR into one record per CDR3 protein. The sample includes a few hundred thousand distinct CDR3 sequences, approximately 37% of them seen just once. This TCR derives from an adult man with Graves' hyperthyroidism. Sequencing used peripheral blood or thyroid tissue (not recorded which).

In DNA, the CDR3 is TGTGCCAGCAGTGAACCGTTGGGAGAGCAGTACTTC. Translated: CASSEPLGEQYF. V and J are TRBV2 and TRBJ2-7; D is undetermined. Germline CDR1 and CDR2: SNHLY and FYNNEI. The ends were cut back, 2 bases at V and 7 bases at J, with 9 bases in the middle. The CDR3 covers 12 residues.